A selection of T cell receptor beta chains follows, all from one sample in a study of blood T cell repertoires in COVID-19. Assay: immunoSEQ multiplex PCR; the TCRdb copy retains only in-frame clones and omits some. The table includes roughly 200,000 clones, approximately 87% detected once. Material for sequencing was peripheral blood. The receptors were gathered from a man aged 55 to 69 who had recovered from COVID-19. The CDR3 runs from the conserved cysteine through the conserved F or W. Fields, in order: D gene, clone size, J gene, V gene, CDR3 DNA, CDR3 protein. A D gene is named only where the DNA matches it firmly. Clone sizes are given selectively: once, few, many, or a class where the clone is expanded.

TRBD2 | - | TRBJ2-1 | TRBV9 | TGTGCCAGCAGCCCCCACCCAACCGGGACTAGCGGTATAAATGAGCAGTTCTTC | CASSPHPTGTSGINEQFF
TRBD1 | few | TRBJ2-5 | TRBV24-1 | TGTGCCACCAGTGATCGGACAGGGCAAGAGACCCAGTACTTC | CATSDRTGQETQYF
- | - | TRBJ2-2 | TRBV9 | TGTGCCAGCAGCGCACCCCCGGGGGAGAAATACACCGGGGAGCTGTTTTTT | CASSAPPGEKYTGELFF
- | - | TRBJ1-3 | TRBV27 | TGTGCCAGCAGTTCAACAGGGTACTCTGGAAACACCATATATTTT | CASSSTGYSGNTIYF
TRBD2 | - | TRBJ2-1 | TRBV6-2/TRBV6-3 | TGTGCCAGCAGTTACGGCGGGGGGGGCAATGAGCAGTTCTTC | CASSYGGGGNEQFF
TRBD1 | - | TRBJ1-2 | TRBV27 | TGTGCCAGCAGTCTACAGGGGATGACGCCAAGCGGCTACACCTTC | CASSLQGMTPSGYTF
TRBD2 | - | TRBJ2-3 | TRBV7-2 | TGTGCCAGCAGCTTATTAGCGGGAGTAACAGATACGCAGTATTTT | CASSLLAGVTDTQYF
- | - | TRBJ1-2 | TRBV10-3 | TGTGCCATCAGTGAGGACGGGAAGTGGTATGGCTACACCTTC | CAISEDGKWYGYTF
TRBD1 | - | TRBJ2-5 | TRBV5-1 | TGCGCCAGCAGCTCGAACAGGGGTTCTCGGGAGACCCAGTACTTC | CASSSNRGSRETQYF
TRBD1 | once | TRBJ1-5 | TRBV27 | TGTGCCAGCAGTTTATTTGGGACAGGGCGCAATCAGCCCCAGCATTTT | CASSLFGTGRNQPQHF
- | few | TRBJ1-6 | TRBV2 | TGTGCCAGCAGCCTCCAGGGGCCGGTCAATTCACCCCTCCACTTT | CASSLQGPVNSPLHF
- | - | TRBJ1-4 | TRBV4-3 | TGCGCCAGCAGCCAAGAGGCCAGGGCAACTAATGAAAAACTGTTTTTT | CASSQEARATNEKLFF
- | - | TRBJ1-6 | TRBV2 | TGTGCCAGCAGTGAGCGGAACACTAATTCACCCCTCCACTTT | CASSERNTNSPLHF
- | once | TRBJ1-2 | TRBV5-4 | TGTGCCAGCAGCCGTCAGGGGAATACTAACTATGGCTACACCTTC | CASSRQGNTNYGYTF
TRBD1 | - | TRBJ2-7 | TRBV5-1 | TGCGCCAGCAGCCGGACAGGGGAGGCGGGAGTTCCCGAGCAGTACTTC | CASSRTGEAGVPEQYF
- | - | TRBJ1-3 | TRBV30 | TGTGCCTGGAGTGTACGAGGCGGATCTGGAAACACCATATATTTT | CAWSVRGGSGNTIYF
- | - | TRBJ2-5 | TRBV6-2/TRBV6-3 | TGTGCCAGCAGTTACCTCCCAAACTTTTACCGTGAAGAGACCCAGTACTTC | CASSYLPNFYREETQYF
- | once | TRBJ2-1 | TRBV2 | TGTGCCAGTACGGCCGGGGGGCGGGACAATGAGCAGTTCTTC | CASTAGGRDNEQFF
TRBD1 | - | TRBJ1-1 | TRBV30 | TGTGCCTGGAGTGGCAGGGGGTTTACTGAAGCTTTCTTT | CAWSGRGFTEAFF
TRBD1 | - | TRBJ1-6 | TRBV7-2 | TGTGCCAGCAGCCCCCCCTCGACAGGGCCAAATTCACCCCTCCACTTT | CASSPPSTGPNSPLHF
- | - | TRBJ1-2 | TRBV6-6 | TGTGCCAGCAGTCATCTAGCCCAGGACGCTAACTATGGCTACACCTTC | CASSHLAQDANYGYTF
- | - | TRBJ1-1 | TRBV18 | TGTGCCAGCTCGCCGAGCACTGAAGCTTTCTTT | CASSPSTEAFF
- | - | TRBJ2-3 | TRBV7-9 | TGTGCCAGCAGCTTATCGGAGGGGTCAGATACGCAGTATTTT | CASSLSEGSDTQYF
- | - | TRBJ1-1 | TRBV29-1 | TGCAGCGTTGTTAGAATCATGAACACTGAAGCTTTCTTT | CSVVRIMNTEAFF
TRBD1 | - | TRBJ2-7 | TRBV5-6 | TGTGCCAGCAGCTCCAGGGGGCTAAGCTACGAGCAGTACTTC | CASSSRGLSYEQYF
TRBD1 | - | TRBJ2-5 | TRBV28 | TGTGCCAGCAGTTTAGGAACAGGGGTTGCGGAGGAGACCCAGTACTTC | CASSLGTGVAEETQYF
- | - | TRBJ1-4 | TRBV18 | TGTGCCAGCTCACCAGGGCATGAAAAACTGTTTTTT | CASSPGHEKLFF
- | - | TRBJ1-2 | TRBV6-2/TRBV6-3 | TGTGCCAGCAGTCCACAGTCCTATGGCTACACCTTC | CASSPQSYGYTF
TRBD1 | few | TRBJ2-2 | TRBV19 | TGTGCCAGTAGTACACGACAGGGTTTGACCGGGGAGCTGTTTTTT | CASSTRQGLTGELFF
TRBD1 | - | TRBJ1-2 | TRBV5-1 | TGCGCCAGCAGTTTCGGACAGGCTTTATCACACTATGGCTACACCTTC | CASSFGQALSHYGYTF
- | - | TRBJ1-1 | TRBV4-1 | TGCGCCAGCAGCCAAGACGGGGGCCCGGGGGGCTCTGAAGCTTTCTTT | CASSQDGGPGGSEAFF
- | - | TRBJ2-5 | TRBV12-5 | TGTGCTAGTGGTTTGGGGCGGGTCCAAGAGACCCAGTACTTC | CASGLGRVQETQYF
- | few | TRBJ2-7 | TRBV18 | TGTGCCAGCTCACCACCAGCGGGTGCTGCCTACGAGCAGTACTTC | CASSPPAGAAYEQYF
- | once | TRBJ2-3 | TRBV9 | TGTGCCAGCAGCGTAGGGTCTGGGGGCACGTCAGATACGCAGTATTTT | CASSVGSGGTSDTQYF
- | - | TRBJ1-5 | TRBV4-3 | TGCGCCAGCAGCCTCGCACTAGAACAGCCCCAGCATTTT | CASSLALEQPQHF
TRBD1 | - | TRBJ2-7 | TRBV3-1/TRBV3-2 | TGTGCCAGCAGCCGGGGACAGGGAGTTTCCTACGAGCAGTACTTC | CASSRGQGVSYEQYF
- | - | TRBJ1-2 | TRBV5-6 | TGTGCCAGCAGCTCGAACAGGGTCGGCGGCTACACCTTC | CASSSNRVGGYTF
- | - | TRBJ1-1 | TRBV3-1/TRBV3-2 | TGTGCCAGCAGCCTGGTGGCACGCCAAACTGAAGCTTTCTTT | CASSLVARQTEAFF
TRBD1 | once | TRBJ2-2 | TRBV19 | TGTGCCAGTAGAGGGACAGGGCTTGTGAGGACCGGGGAGCTGTTTTTT | CASRGTGLVRTGELFF
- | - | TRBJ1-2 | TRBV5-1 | TGCGCCAGCAGCTTGGGTGAGGGCCATGGCTACACCTTC | CASSLGEGHGYTF
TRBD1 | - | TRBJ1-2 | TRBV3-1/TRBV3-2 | TGTGCCAGCAGCCACGACCAAAGCTCCGGGACAGGGGGCCGGGGCTACACCTTC | CASSHDQSSGTGGRGYTF
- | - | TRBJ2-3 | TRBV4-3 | TGCGCCAGCAGCCAGGGAGGCGGTAGGGTTAGCACAGATACGCAGTATTTT | CASSQGGGRVSTDTQYF
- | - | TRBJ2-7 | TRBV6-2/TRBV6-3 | TGTGCCAGCAGTTACGATCGAGGGCAGTACTTC | CASSYDRGQYF
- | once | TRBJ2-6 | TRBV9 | TGTGCCAGCAGCGTAATAGCCCATGGATGGGGCGTCTCTGGGGCCAACGTCCTGACTTTC | CASSVIAHGWGVSGANVLTF
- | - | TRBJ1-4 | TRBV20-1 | TGCAGTGCGCGGGACCGAACAAAACTGTTTTTT | CSARDRTKLFF
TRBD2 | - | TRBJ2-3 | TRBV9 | TGTGCCAGCAGCCAGACTAGCGGGGGGGCCGGTACGCAGTATTTT | CASSQTSGGAGTQYF
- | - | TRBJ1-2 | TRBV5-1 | TGCGCCAGCAGCTTGTCCCTAACGGAGGGCTACACCTTC | CASSLSLTEGYTF
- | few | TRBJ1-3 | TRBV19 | TGTGCCAGTAGTCTCTTGCAGGGGTTACCATATTTT | CASSLLQGLPYF
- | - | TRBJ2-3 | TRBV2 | TGTGCCAGCAGTGTTGCGGGGCGCGCTTCTAGCACAGATACGCAGTATTTT | CASSVAGRASSTDTQYF
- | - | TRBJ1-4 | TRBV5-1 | TGCGCCAGCAGCTTATCAGGACAGTGGGATGAAAAACTGTTTTTT | CASSLSGQWDEKLFF